Below are 4 T cell receptor beta chains sequenced from a single sample in a study of control samples from healthy donors and cancer patients. Profiled with immunoSEQ multiplex PCR; TCRdb holds only in-frame clones, not every one. The sample lists 70,000 or so clones; roughly 94% were seen once. The sequencing input was blood. The receptors originated from a woman between 35 and 50 years old in good health.

The chain carries TRBV5-1 and TRBJ2-1; TRBD2 matches 10 bases. From germline, CDR1 is SGHRS and CDR2 YFSETQ. The CDR3 extends over 16 amino acids. V shed 4 bases, J shed 2 bases, and the junction held 6 bases outside the gene matches. In DNA form, the CDR3 reads TGCGCCAGCAGCGCGCCGGGACTAGCGCCCTACAATGAGCAGTTCTTC. This encodes CASSAPGLAPYNEQFF.

The chain recombines TRBV10-3 with TRBJ2-3, with a possible D match to TRBD2 (6 bases). In germline, CDR1 is ENHRY, CDR2 SYGVKD. The CDR3 contains 16 residues. V dropped 0 bases and J dropped 1 base, with 11 bases sitting between them. The CDR3 is CAISESLASGTDTQYF. Here the CDR3 DNA reads TGTGCCATCAGTGAGTCCCTGGCTAGCGGCACAGATACGCAGTATTTT.

The CDR3 nucleotides are TGCGCCAGCAGTGAAGGGAGTCGAGAGACCCAGTACTTC. It specifies CASSEGSRETQYF. This chain uses TRBV10-1 with TRBJ2-5; tentative D call: TRBD2 (5 bases). CDR3 length equals 13 residues. Trimming cost V 3 bases and J 4 bases, with 9 bases left between them. The germline gives CDR1 WNHNN, CDR2 SYGVQD (reference sequence).

V and J are TRBV11-3 and TRBJ2-3; no firm D call. The V gene lost 4 bases and the J gene lost 2 bases, with 16 bases spanning the gap. Germline V gene data show CDR1 as SGHNT and CDR2 as YENEEA. The CDR3 sequence is 16 residues long. CDR3 in DNA: TGTGCCAGCAGCTCTCCCGCTTATGAGGTCACAGATACGCAGTATTTT. As protein: CASSSPAYEVTDTQYF. Full variable domain (missing parts from reference TRBV11-3 and TRBJ2-3): EAGVVQSPRYKIIEKKQPVAFWCNPISGHNTLYWYLQNLGQGPELLIRYENEEAVDDSQLPKDRFSAERLKGVDSTLKIQPAELGDSAVYLCASSSPAYEVTDTQYFGPGTRLTVL.